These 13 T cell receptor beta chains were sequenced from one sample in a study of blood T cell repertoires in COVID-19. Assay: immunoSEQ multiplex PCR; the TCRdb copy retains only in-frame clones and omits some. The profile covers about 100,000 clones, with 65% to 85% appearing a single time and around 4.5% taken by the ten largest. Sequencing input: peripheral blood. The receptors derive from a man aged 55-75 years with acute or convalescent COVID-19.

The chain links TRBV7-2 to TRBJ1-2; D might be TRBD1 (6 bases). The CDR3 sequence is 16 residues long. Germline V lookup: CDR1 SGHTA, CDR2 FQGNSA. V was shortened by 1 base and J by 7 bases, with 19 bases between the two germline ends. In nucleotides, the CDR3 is TGTGCCAGCAGCTTAGTTGGCGGGGGCGTCCGGGTTGGCTACACCTTC. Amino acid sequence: CASSLVGGGVRVGYTF.

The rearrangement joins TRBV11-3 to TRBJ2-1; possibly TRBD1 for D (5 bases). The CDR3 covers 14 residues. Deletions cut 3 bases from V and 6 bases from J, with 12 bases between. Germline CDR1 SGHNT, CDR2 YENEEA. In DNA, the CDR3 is TGTGCCAGCAGCTTGTTGACAGCTAGCAATGAGCAGTTCTTC. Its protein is CASSLLTASNEQFF.

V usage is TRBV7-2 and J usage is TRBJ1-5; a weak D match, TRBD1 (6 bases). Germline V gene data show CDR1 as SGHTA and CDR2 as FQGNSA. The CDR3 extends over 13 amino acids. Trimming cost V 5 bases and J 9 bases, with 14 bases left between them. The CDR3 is CASSQGGARPQHF. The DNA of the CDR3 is TGTGCCAGCAGCCAAGGGGGGGCGCGGCCCCAGCATTTT.

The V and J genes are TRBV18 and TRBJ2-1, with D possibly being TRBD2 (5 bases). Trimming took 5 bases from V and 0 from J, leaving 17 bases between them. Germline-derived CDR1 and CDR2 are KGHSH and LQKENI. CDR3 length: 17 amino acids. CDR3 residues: CASSKRGKESSYNEQFF. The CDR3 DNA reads TGTGCCAGCTCAAAACGGGGTAAGGAGAGCTCCTACAATGAGCAGTTCTTC.

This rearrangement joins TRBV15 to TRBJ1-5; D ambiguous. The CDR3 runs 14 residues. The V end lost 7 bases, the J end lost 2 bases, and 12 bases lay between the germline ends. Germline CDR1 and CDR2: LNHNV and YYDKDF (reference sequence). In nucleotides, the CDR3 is TGTGCCACCACCCCCTTCCGTGGCAATCAGCCCCAGCATTTT. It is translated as CATTPFRGNQPQHF.

The CDR3 loop reads CASSPRTGDTQYF. CDR3 DNA sequence: TGTGCCAGCAGCCCGAGGACTGGAGATACGCAGTATTTT. The gene calls are TRBV5-6 and TRBJ2-3; D is perhaps TRBD2 (5 bases). CDR3 size: 13 residues. Germline CDR1 reads SGHDT; CDR2 reads YYEEEE. With 4 bases removed from V and 5 bases from J, the gap between germline ends came to 11 bases.

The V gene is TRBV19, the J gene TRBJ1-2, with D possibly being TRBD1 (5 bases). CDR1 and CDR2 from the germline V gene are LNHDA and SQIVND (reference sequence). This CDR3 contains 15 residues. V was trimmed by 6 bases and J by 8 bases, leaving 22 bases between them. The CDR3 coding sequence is TGTGCCAGTAGCGAGGAGCGGGGGGATTCCTACGGCTACACCTTC. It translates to CASSEERGDSYGYTF.

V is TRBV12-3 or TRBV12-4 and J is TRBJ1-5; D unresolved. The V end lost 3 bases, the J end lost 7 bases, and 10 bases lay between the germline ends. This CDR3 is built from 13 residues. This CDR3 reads CASSFSSFQPQHF. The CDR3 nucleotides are TGTGCCAGCAGTTTTTCCTCCTTCCAGCCCCAGCATTTT.

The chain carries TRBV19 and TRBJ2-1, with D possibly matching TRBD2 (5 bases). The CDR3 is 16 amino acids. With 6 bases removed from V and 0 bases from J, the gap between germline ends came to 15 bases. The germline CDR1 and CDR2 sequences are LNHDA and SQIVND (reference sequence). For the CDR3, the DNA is TGTGCCAGTAGAGGAAGCGGAGCAAGCTCCTACAATGAGCAGTTCTTC. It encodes CASRGSGASSYNEQFF.

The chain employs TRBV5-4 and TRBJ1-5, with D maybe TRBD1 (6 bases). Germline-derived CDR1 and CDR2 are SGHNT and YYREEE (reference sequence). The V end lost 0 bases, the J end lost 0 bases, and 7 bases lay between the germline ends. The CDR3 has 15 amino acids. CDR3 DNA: TGTGCCAGCAGCTTGGGCAGGGGTAGCAATCAGCCCCAGCATTTT. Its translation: CASSLGRGSNQPQHF.

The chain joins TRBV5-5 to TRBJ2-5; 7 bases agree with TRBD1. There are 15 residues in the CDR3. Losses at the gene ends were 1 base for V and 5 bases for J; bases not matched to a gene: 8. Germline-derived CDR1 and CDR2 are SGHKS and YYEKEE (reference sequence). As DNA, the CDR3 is TGTGCCAGCAGCTTGACCGACAGGGTTTACGAGACCCAGTACTTC. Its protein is CASSLTDRVYETQYF.

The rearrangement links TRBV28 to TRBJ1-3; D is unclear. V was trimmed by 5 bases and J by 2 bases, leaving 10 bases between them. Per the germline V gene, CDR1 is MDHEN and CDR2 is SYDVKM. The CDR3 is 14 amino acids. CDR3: CASSPTGTGNTIYF. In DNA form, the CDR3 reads TGTGCCAGCAGTCCCACCGGTACTGGAAACACCATATATTTT.

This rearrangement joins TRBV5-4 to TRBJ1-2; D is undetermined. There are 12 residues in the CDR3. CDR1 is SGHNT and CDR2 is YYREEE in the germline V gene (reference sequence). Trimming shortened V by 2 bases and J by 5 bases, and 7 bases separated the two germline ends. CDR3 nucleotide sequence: TGTGCCAGCAGCTTCCCCGGGTATGGCTACACCTTC. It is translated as CASSFPGYGYTF.